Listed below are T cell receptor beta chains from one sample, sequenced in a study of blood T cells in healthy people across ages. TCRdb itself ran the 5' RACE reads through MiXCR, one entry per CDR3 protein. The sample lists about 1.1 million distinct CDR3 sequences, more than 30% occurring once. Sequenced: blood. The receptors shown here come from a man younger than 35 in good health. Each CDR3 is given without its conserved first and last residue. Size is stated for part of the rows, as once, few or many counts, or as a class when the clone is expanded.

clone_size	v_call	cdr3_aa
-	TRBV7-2	AGSLRWMGVDEQF
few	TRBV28	ATRQVFNSPLH
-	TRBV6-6	AGSLPIAGTSTDTQY
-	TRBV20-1	SARRQGSDTQY
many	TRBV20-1	SARGTSGGSDTQY
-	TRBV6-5	ASSYSGSSISSYNEQF
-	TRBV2	ASSKDRSSYNEQY
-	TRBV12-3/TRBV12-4	ASSPRNSASSYNEQF
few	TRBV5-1	ASSLDGTMGTQY
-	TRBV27	ASSLALGGPNAF
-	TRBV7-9	ASSLSLDRTYEQY
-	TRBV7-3	ASSSKWGDTQY
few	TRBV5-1	ASGETDHSRGYT
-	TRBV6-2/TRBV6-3	ASSTHGGTQY
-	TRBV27	ASSPRGTGERVYGYT
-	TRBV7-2	ASSPQRTGNHGYT
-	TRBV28	ASSLSYERGQGYEQY
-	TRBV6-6	ASGQTTNTGELF
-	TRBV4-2	ASSQDWADGELF
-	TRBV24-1	ATSGQGNQPQH
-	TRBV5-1	ASSLKSTGLGVTDTQY
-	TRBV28	ASSSTGRDPRSYGYT
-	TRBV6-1	ASTDGAWRAF
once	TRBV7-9	ASSLAASSTDTQY
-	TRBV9	ASGAPPMGGRNTIY
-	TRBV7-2	ASSLDPAADTYQETQY
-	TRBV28	ASSFGAQGASDTQY
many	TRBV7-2	ASSLGSRETQY
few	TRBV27	ASSPASVDSYEQY
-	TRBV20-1	SGRDSHYNQPQH
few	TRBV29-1	SVERGSSYNEQY
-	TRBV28	ASSSLLWGSDNEQF
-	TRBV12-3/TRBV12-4	ASTSTGALNEQF
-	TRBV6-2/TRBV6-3	ASKQGAGEKLF
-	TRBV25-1	ASSDRTGLNTEAF
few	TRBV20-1	SARDLADPNYGYT